A selection of T cell receptor beta chains follows, all from one sample in a study of T cell repertoires in cytomegalovirus infection. TCRdb re-called the reads through MiXCR, storing one row per CDR3 protein. This repertoire shows about 230,000 distinct CDR3 sequences, roughly 22% found once; its top ten account for 15% to 20%. Material: CD8+ T cells from PBMCs. These receptors all stem from a human donor in good health (CMV status not recorded). Some clones in this sample may be carry-over from other donors' samples. The CDR3 runs from the conserved cysteine through the conserved F or W. A D gene is named only where the DNA matches it firmly. Expanded clones get a size class; other rows say once, few or many, or leave the size out.

TRBV7-9	NA	NA	TRBJ1-2	CASSFGMAIGDYGYTF	TGTGCCAGCAGCTTTGGGATGGCCATAGGGGACTATGGCTACACCTTC
TRBV7-9	many	NA	TRBJ2-7	CASSAGMRDGYEQYF	TGTGCCAGCAGCGCAGGTATGCGAGATGGCTACGAGCAGTACTTC
TRBV7-9	NA	NA	TRBJ2-1	CATGTPETLAAEQFF	TGTGCCACGGGAACACCTGAAACCTTGGCCGCGGAGCAGTTCTTC
TRBV2	NA	NA	TRBJ1-2	CASSQYLSDSDYGYTF	TGTGCCAGCAGCCAATACCTTAGCGACAGCGACTATGGCTACACCTTC
TRBV5-3	few	NA	TRBJ1-2	CASSRLRASDGYTF	TGTGCCAGCAGCAGACTAAGGGCCAGCGATGGCTACACCTTC
TRBV19	NA	NA	TRBJ1-4	CASSTLATNEKLFF	TGTGCCAGTAGTACTCTTGCAACTAATGAAAAACTGTTTTTT
TRBV19	NA	TRBD2	TRBJ2-1	CASSTTSGGSYNEQFF	TGTGCCAGTAGTACAACTAGCGGGGGGTCCTACAATGAGCAGTTCTTC
TRBV6-5	NA	TRBD1	TRBJ2-2	CASSYPRTGGPAEYTGELFF	TGTGCCAGCAGTTACCCCCGGACAGGGGGCCCAGCGGAGTACACCGGGGAGCTGTTTTTT
TRBV29-1	NA	TRBD1	TRBJ2-3	CSSSRTGPTDTQYF	TGCAGCTCATCGAGGACAGGGCCCACAGATACGCAGTATTTT
TRBV19	NA	TRBD1	TRBJ1-2	CASTPGPTGINYGYTF	TGTGCCAGTACCCCCGGCCCGACAGGGATAAACTATGGCTACACCTTC
TRBV27	few	NA	TRBJ1-6	CASSPGGSNSPLHF	TGTGCCAGCAGCCCTGGGGGGAGCAATTCACCCCTCCACTTT
TRBV4-2	NA	NA	TRBJ2-1	CASSPYTSGSSYNEQFF	TGTGCCAGCAGCCCTTACACCTCAGGGAGCTCCTACAATGAGCAGTTCTTC
TRBV5-6	NA	NA	TRBJ1-1	CASSLAWDGPSWTEAFF	TGTGCCAGCAGCTTGGCCTGGGACGGACCCAGTTGGACTGAAGCTTTCTTT
TRBV2	NA	NA	TRBJ2-3	CASSEIGFTDTQYF	TGTGCCAGCAGTGAAATTGGCTTCACAGATACGCAGTATTTT
TRBV14	NA	NA	TRBJ1-2	CASSQLNGGSDGYTF	TGTGCCAGCAGCCAACTCAACGGGGGATCGGATGGCTACACCTTC
TRBV7-6	NA	TRBD1	TRBJ2-5	CASSFRDSQETQYF	TGTGCCAGCAGCTTCCGGGACAGCCAAGAGACCCAGTACTTC
TRBV7-9	few	NA	TRBJ1-1	CASSPGGGGNTEAFF	TGTGCCAGCAGCCCGGGTGGGGGAGGAAACACTGAAGCTTTCTTT
TRBV28	NA	NA	TRBJ2-4	CASSSRDIQYF	TGTGCCAGCAGTTCCCGGGACATTCAGTACTTC
TRBV20-1	once	NA	TRBJ2-7	CSASEGTSSYEQYF	TGCAGTGCTAGTGAGGGGACCTCATCCTACGAGCAGTACTTC
TRBV11-2	few	NA	TRBJ1-2	CASSLYSSYGYTF	TGTGCCAGCAGCTTATACAGCTCCTATGGCTACACCTTC
TRBV28	NA	NA	TRBJ1-2	CASSLWSGDGYTF	TGTGCCAGCAGTTTATGGTCCGGAGATGGCTACACCTTC
TRBV28	many	NA	TRBJ2-1	CASSLDRYNEQFF	TGTGCCAGCAGTTTAGACAGGTACAATGAGCAGTTCTTC
TRBV6-1	many	NA	TRBJ2-2	CASSHAGQQNTGELFF	TGTGCCAGCAGTCATGCGGGACAGCAGAACACCGGGGAGCTGTTTTTT
TRBV19	many	NA	TRBJ2-1	CASSTTGQYNEQFF	TGTGCCAGTAGTACCACTGGACAGTACAATGAGCAGTTCTTC
TRBV7-2	many	TRBD2	TRBJ2-7	CASSLGPLAGGYEQYF	TGTGCCAGCAGCTTAGGCCCACTAGCGGGGGGCTACGAGCAGTACTTC
TRBV7-9	few	TRBD2	TRBJ2-3	CATRRSGGADTQYF	TGTGCCACCAGGCGTAGCGGGGGAGCAGATACGCAGTATTTT
TRBV7-9	NA	TRBD2	TRBJ2-5	CASSLGLGWETQYF	TGTGCCAGCAGCTTGGGACTAGGTTGGGAGACCCAGTACTTC
TRBV5-6	NA	TRBD1	TRBJ1-2	CASSPLPGQGGDGYTF	TGTGCCAGCAGCCCCTTACCCGGACAGGGGGGGGATGGCTACACCTTC
TRBV15	few	NA	TRBJ1-5	CATSRGQGIQPQHF	TGTGCCACCAGCAGAGGCCAGGGTATTCAGCCCCAGCATTTT
TRBV12-3/TRBV12-4	many	TRBD1	TRBJ2-7	CASRGPGTGTSYEQYF	TGTGCCAGCAGAGGACCCGGGACAGGAACCTCCTACGAGCAGTACTTC
TRBV6-6	NA	TRBD1	TRBJ1-2	CASSPLEGGKYGYTF	TGTGCCAGCAGCCCCTTAGAAGGGGGCAAGTATGGCTACACCTTC